The 6 T cell receptor beta chains below come from one sample, sequenced in a study of blood T cell repertoires in COVID-19. This table comes from immunoSEQ multiplex PCR, and its TCRdb copy is limited to in-frame clones, with some not included. The table includes 53,000 or so clones, 90% detected once. The sample taken for sequencing was peripheral blood. These receptors were taken from a man aged 35-49 years with acute or convalescent COVID-19.

This clone was recorded once. The rearrangement joins TRBV11-2 to TRBJ1-1; D is possibly TRBD1 (5 bases). V was pared by 5 bases and J by 1 base, with 8 bases between. The germline V gene encodes CDR1 SGHAT and CDR2 FQNNGV. The CDR3 sequence is 13 residues long. Here the CDR3 DNA reads TGTGCCAGCAGCCAGGGAACGAACACTGAAGCTTTCTTT. It translates to CASSQGTNTEAFF.

V gene TRBV27 combines with J gene TRBJ2-5; 15 bases line up with TRBD2. V lost 2 bases and J lost 5; bases outside the gene matches: 3. Per germline, CDR1 MNHEY and CDR2 SMNVEV (reference sequence). The CDR3 totals 16 residues. The CDR3 here is CASSLRTSGRAETQYF. The CDR3 DNA sequence: TGTGCCAGCAGTTTACGGACTAGCGGGAGGGCGGAGACCCAGTACTTC.

The rearrangement uses TRBV6-4 and TRBJ2-1, with 13 bases that match TRBD2. The junction had 7 bases not matched to a gene; V was cut back by 6 bases and J by 8 bases. Per the germline V gene, CDR1 is MRHNA and CDR2 is SNTAGT. CDR3 length: 15 residues. CDR3 amino acids: CASSDWTSGGYEQFF. In DNA, the CDR3 is TGTGCCAGCAGCGATTGGACTAGCGGGGGCTATGAGCAGTTCTTC.

The rearrangement joins TRBV7-2 to TRBJ2-1; 10 nucleotides match TRBD2. After removal of 5 bases from V and 7 bases from J, the junction contained 11 bases not matched to a gene. The CDR3 is 16 amino acids. Germline V lookup: CDR1 SGHTA, CDR2 FQGNSA. The CDR3 DNA reads as TGTGCCAGCAGCACCTCTAGCGGGGGTAGGGGGAATGAGCAGTTCTTC. Translated: CASSTSSGGRGNEQFF. The variable domain in full, with the rest retrieved from reference TRBV7-2 and TRBJ2-1, is GAGVSQSPSNKVTEKGKDVELRCDPISGHTALYWYRQSLGQGLEFLIYFQGNSAPDKSGLPSDRFSAERTGGSVSTLTIQRTQQEDSAVYLCASSTSSGGRGNEQFFGPGTRLTVL.

This chain links TRBV5-1 with TRBJ1-1, with D tentatively TRBD1 (6 bases). The CDR3 has 17 residues. Trimming removed 3 bases from V and 1 base from J, with 19 bases in between. Germline V CDR1 and CDR2: SGHRS, YFSETQ. The CDR3 region has the DNA TGCGCCAGCAGCTCAAGACAGGCTAACTCTCCGAACACTGAAGCTTTCTTT. As protein: CASSSRQANSPNTEAFF.

CDR3 in amino acids: CASSLVRQGSGNTIYF. In DNA, the CDR3 is TGTGCCAGCAGCTTAGTTAGGCAGGGGAGTGGAAACACCATATATTTT. The V call is TRBV7-2, the J call TRBJ1-3; D might be TRBD1 (6 bases). CDR3 length: 16 amino acids. Germline-derived CDR1 and CDR2 are SGHTA and FQGNSA. V gave up 1 base and J gave up 3 bases, with 13 bases separating them.